The 15 T cell receptor beta chains below come from one sample, sequenced in a study of blood T cell repertoires in COVID-19. Clones were read by immunoSEQ multiplex PCR, and TCRdb kept only the in-frame ones, dropping some. The table has under 150,000 clones, 84% seen once. Sequencing used PBMCs or T cells enriched from blood (not recorded which). The receptors here all came from a man between 45 and 60 years old in a cohort exposed to, infected with or recovered from COVID-19 (not recorded which).

The rearrangement joins TRBV29-1 to TRBJ1-2; a weak D match, TRBD1 (6 bases). Trimming pared 3 bases from V and 4 bases from J, leaving 12 bases between. Germline-derived CDR1 and CDR2 are SQVTM and ANQGSEA. The CDR3 has 13 amino acids. The CDR3 reads CSVDRGESYGYTF. In DNA form, the CDR3 reads TGCAGCGTTGACAGGGGAGAGAGCTATGGCTACACCTTC.

The CDR3 nucleotides are TGTGCCAGCAGTGGGACAAGCGGGAGGCGAATGTACGAGCAGTACTTC. Encoded protein: CASSGTSGRRMYEQYF. The rearrangement joins TRBV25-1 to TRBJ2-7, with 9 bases fitting TRBD2. After removal of 4 bases from V and 4 bases from J, the junction contained 11 bases not matched to a gene. CDR1 and CDR2 (germline): MGHDK, SYGVNS. The CDR3 covers 16 residues.

There are a few counts of this clone. The rearrangement joins TRBV7-6 to TRBJ1-2, with 10 bases identical to TRBD1. Germline CDR1 is SGHVS and CDR2 is FNYEAQ. V was pared by 5 bases and J by 4 bases, with 4 bases of the junction left unmatched. The CDR3 has 14 amino acids. DNA of the CDR3: TGTGCCAGCAGCCCGGGACAGGGGATCTATGGCTACACCTTC. The encoded protein is CASSPGQGIYGYTF.

The V call is TRBV4-2, the J call TRBJ2-7; 9 bases agree with TRBD1. The length of the CDR3 is 13 residues. The V segment lost 6 bases and the J segment 4 bases; nucleotides outside the gene matches: 4. Germline V gives CDR1 LGHNA, CDR2 YNFKEQ. The CDR3 reads CASSRQGVYEQYF. CDR3 bases: TGTGCCAGCAGTCGACAGGGGGTATACGAGCAGTACTTC.

The J gene is TRBJ2-1, the V gene TRBV4-2, with 10 bases aligning to TRBD2. Per germline, CDR1 LGHNA and CDR2 YNFKEQ. The CDR3 has 16 residues. V shed 0 bases, J shed 4 bases, and the junction held 3 bases outside the gene matches. CDR3 DNA: TGTGCCAGCAGCCAAGAGACTAGCGGGCCTTACAATGAGCAGTTCTTC. It is translated as CASSQETSGPYNEQFF.

This clone has only a few counts. Written as DNA, the CDR3 is TGTGCCATCAGCAGGGAAGTGGATCAGCCCCAGCATTTT. It translates to CAISREVDQPQHF. V usage is TRBV10-3 and J usage is TRBJ1-5; TRBD1 is a possible D gene (5 bases). V lost 6 bases to trimming and J lost 5 bases, with 11 bases between them. The germline gives CDR1 ENHRY, CDR2 SYGVKD. This CDR3 is 13 amino acids long.

V usage is TRBV18 and J usage is TRBJ1-1; 7 bases match TRBD1. V was pared by 8 bases and J by 5 bases, with 14 bases of the junction left unmatched. This CDR3 contains 15 residues. Germline values: CDR1 KGHSH, CDR2 LQKENI. The CDR3 nucleotides are TGTGCCAGCACATTCGAACAGGGGTCAGGTACTGAAGCTTTCTTT. This gives the protein CASTFEQGSGTEAFF.

This clone was recorded a few times. This rearrangement joins TRBV10-2 to TRBJ2-7; D is unresolved. V was pared by 3 bases and J by 5 bases, with 14 bases between. This CDR3 contains 14 residues. CDR1 is WSHSY and CDR2 is SAAADI in the germline V gene. CDR3 sequence: CASSEHQWQDEQYF. The CDR3 nucleotides read TGCGCCAGCAGTGAACACCAGTGGCAGGACGAGCAGTACTTC.

This chain links TRBV6-6 with TRBJ2-3, with 10 bases aligning to TRBD2. Trimming at V came to 6 bases and at J to 0 bases, leaving 21 bases not matched to a gene. This CDR3 has 21 residues. Germline CDR1 MNHNY, CDR2 SVGAGI (reference sequence). The CDR3 protein is CASSTPPQGAAGGPSTDTQYF. The CDR3 coding sequence is TGTGCCAGCAGCACCCCCCCTCAGGGGGCAGCGGGAGGGCCAAGCACAGATACGCAGTATTTT.

The chain joins TRBV10-3 to TRBJ2-5; 7 positions match TRBD1. The CDR3 extends over 15 amino acids. V lost 6 bases and J lost 5; bases outside the gene matches: 12. Germline V gene lookup returns CDR1 ENHRY and CDR2 SYGVKD. Here the CDR3 reads CAIRPTGRPRETQYF. In DNA form, the CDR3 reads TGTGCCATCAGGCCGACAGGGCGGCCTCGGGAGACCCAGTACTTC.

The rearrangement uses TRBV27 and TRBJ2-7; D remains ambiguous. The CDR3 sequence is 11 residues long. Germline CDR1 reads MNHEY; CDR2 reads SMNVEV (reference sequence). With 4 bases removed from V and 5 bases from J, the gap between germline ends came to 6 bases. The CDR3 is CASSWADEQYF. The CDR3 bases are TGTGCCAGCAGTTGGGCTGACGAGCAGTACTTC.

The chain employs TRBV21-1 and TRBJ2-5; TRBD1 is taken as the D call from the table, unchecked against the DNA. TRBV21-1 is flagged as a pseudogene. The CDR3 consists of 16 residues. Here the CDR3 DNA reads TGTGCCAGCAGCAAAGCTGGGGGCAAAAGCCAAGAGACCCAGTACTTC. Translating gives CASSKAGGKSQETQYF.

Here the CDR3 reads CASSEGGGYGTDTQYF. CDR3 coding DNA: TGTGCCAGCAGTGAAGGGGGAGGGTACGGCACAGATACGCAGTATTTT. V is TRBV6-1 and J is TRBJ2-3; TRBD2 matches at 7 bases. V was pared by 1 base and J by 1 base, with 5 bases of the junction left unmatched. The CDR3 is 16 amino acids. From germline, CDR1 is MNHNS and CDR2 SASEGT.

The rearrangement uses TRBV7-6 and TRBJ1-1, with 8 bases identical to TRBD1. The CDR3 has 15 residues. V gave up 3 bases and J gave up 0 bases; unmatched junction bases: 3. Looked up from germline, CDR1 is SGHVS and CDR2 is FNYEAQ. The DNA for the CDR3 is TGTGCCAGCAGCTTTTGGACAGGGCTGAACACTGAAGCTTTCTTT. Translation: CASSFWTGLNTEAFF.

The chain has TRBV10-3 and TRBJ1-1; 9 bases line up with TRBD1. CDR3 length: 14 residues. Per germline, CDR1 ENHRY and CDR2 SYGVKD. With 6 bases clipped from V and 4 bases from J, the junction kept 6 bases outside the gene matches. Here the CDR3 DNA reads TGTGCCATCAGGGGGACAGGGCGAGTCACTGAAGCTTTCTTT. It translates to CAIRGTGRVTEAFF.